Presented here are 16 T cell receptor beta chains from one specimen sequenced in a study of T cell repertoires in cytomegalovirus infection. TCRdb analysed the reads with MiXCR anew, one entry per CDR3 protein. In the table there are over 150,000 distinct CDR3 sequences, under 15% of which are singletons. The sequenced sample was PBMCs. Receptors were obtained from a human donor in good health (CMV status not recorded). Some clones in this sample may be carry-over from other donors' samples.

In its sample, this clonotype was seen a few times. CDR3 region: CASSRPGTGPTEAFF. DNA of the CDR3: TGTGCCAGCAGCCGACCCGGGACAGGGCCCACTGAAGCTTTCTTT. The rearrangement links TRBV14 to TRBJ1-1, with 9 bases matching TRBD1. Germline V gives CDR1 SGHDN, CDR2 FVKESK. The CDR3 is 15 amino acids. Losses at the gene ends were 4 bases for V and 4 bases for J; bases not matched to a gene: 7.

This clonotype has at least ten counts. This chain's CDR3 is CASSYRTGGTDTQYF. Written as DNA, the CDR3 is TGTGCCAGCAGCTACAGGACAGGAGGCACAGATACGCAGTATTTT. The V and J genes are TRBV7-2 and TRBJ2-3, with 7 bases lining up with TRBD1. V lost 4 bases to trimming and J lost 1 base; unmatched junction nucleotides: 5. CDR1 is SGHTA and CDR2 is FQGNSA in the germline V gene. The CDR3 has 15 amino acids.

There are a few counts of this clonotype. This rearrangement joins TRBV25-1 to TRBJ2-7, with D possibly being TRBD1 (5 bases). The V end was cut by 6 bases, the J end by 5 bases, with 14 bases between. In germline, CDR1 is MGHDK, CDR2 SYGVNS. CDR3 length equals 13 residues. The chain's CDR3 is CASRTDQGHEQYF. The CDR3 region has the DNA TGTGCCAGCAGAACCGACCAGGGCCACGAGCAGTACTTC.

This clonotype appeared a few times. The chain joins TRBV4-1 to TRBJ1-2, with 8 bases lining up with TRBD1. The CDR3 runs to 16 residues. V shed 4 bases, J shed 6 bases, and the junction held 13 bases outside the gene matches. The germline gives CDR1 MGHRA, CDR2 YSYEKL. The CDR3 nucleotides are TGCGCCAGCAGCCTAAGTCCCCAACAGGGGGAGGATGGCTACACCTTC. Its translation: CASSLSPQQGEDGYTF.

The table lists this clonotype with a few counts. The CDR3 bases are TGTGCCAGCAGTCCAGGGGGCCTCGAGACCCAGTACTTC. Translation: CASSPGGLETQYF. The chain links TRBV6-6 to TRBJ2-5; 8 positions agree with TRBD1. V shed 5 bases, J shed 5 bases, and the junction held 4 bases outside the gene matches. Looked up from germline, CDR1 is MNHNY and CDR2 is SVGAGI (reference sequence). The CDR3 runs to 13 residues.

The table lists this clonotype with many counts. The CDR3 DNA reads TGTGCCAGTAGTACCCAGGGAGGGGAGGCTAAGAGGAACACCGGGGAGCTGTTTTTT. It codes for CASSTQGGEAKRNTGELFF. This chain joins TRBV19 and TRBJ2-2; 7 bases agree with TRBD2. CDR1 is LNHDA and CDR2 is SQIVND in the germline V gene (reference sequence). Trimming cost V 4 bases and J 1 base; bases outside gene matches: 15. The length of the CDR3 is 19 residues.

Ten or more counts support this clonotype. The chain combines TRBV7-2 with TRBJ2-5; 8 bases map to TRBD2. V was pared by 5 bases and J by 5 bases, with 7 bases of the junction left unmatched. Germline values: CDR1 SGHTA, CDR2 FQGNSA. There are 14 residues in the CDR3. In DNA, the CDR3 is TGTGCCAGCAGCCGGGGGGGTCCCAGTGAGACCCAGTACTTC. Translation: CASSRGGPSETQYF.

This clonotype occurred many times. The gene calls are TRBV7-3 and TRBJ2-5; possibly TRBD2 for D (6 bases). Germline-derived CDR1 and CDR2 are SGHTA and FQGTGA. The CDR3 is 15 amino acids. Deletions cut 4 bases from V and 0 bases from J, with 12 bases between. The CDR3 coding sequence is TGTGCCAGCAGCTCGTCCGGCGGGAACCAAGAGACCCAGTACTTC. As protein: CASSSSGGNQETQYF.

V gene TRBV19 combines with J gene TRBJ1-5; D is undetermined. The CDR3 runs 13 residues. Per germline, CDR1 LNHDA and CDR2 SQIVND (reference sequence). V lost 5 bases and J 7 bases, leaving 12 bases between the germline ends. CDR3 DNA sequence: TGTGCCAGTAGTGGAAGACGGCGGCAGCCCCAGCATTTT. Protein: CASSGRRRQPQHF.

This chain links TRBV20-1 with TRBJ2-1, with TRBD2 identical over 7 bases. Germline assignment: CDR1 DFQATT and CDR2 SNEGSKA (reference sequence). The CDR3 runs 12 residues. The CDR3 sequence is CRGGEGNNEQFF. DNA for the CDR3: TGCAGGGGCGGGGAGGGCAACAATGAGCAGTTCTTC.

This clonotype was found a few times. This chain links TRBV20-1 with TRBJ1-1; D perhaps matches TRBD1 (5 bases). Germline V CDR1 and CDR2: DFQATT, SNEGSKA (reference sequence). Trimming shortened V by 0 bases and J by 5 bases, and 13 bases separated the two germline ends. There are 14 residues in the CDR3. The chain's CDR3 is CSARDPGLQTEAFF. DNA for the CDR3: TGCAGTGCTAGAGATCCAGGGTTGCAAACTGAAGCTTTCTTT.

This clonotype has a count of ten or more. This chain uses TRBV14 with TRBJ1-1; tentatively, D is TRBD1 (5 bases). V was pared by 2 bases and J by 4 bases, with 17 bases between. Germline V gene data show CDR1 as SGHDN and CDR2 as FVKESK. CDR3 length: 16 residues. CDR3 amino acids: CASSQHPRGLSTEAFF. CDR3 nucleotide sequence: TGTGCCAGCAGCCAACATCCCCGGGGGTTGAGCACTGAAGCTTTCTTT.

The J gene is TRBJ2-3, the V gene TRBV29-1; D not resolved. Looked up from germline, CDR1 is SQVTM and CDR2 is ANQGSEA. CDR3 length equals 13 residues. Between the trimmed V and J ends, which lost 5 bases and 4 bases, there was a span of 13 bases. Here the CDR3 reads CSVLKQTADTQYF. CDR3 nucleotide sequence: TGCAGCGTTTTGAAACAGACGGCAGATACGCAGTATTTT.

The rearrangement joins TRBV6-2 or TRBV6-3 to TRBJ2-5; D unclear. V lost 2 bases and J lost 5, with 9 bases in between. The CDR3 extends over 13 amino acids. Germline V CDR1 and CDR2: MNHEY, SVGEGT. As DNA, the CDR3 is TGTGCCAGCAGTTACGGAAGGTGGGAGACCCAGTACTTC. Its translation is CASSYGRWETQYF.

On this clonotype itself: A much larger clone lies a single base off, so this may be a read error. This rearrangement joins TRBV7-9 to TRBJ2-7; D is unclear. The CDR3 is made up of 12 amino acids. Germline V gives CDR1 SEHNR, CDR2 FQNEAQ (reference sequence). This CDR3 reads CTSSSSWTEQYF. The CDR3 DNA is TGTACCAGCAGTTCATCATGGACCGAGCAGTACTTC.

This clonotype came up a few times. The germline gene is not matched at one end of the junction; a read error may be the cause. The DNA for the CDR3 is TGTGCCAGCAGCTCACCCACGTCTGAGGATGGCTACACTTTC. Protein product: CASSSPTSEDGYTF. The chain employs TRBV13 and TRBJ1-2; D remains unclear. Germline loops: CDR1 PRHDT, CDR2 FYEKMQ (reference sequence). This CDR3 is 14 amino acids long.